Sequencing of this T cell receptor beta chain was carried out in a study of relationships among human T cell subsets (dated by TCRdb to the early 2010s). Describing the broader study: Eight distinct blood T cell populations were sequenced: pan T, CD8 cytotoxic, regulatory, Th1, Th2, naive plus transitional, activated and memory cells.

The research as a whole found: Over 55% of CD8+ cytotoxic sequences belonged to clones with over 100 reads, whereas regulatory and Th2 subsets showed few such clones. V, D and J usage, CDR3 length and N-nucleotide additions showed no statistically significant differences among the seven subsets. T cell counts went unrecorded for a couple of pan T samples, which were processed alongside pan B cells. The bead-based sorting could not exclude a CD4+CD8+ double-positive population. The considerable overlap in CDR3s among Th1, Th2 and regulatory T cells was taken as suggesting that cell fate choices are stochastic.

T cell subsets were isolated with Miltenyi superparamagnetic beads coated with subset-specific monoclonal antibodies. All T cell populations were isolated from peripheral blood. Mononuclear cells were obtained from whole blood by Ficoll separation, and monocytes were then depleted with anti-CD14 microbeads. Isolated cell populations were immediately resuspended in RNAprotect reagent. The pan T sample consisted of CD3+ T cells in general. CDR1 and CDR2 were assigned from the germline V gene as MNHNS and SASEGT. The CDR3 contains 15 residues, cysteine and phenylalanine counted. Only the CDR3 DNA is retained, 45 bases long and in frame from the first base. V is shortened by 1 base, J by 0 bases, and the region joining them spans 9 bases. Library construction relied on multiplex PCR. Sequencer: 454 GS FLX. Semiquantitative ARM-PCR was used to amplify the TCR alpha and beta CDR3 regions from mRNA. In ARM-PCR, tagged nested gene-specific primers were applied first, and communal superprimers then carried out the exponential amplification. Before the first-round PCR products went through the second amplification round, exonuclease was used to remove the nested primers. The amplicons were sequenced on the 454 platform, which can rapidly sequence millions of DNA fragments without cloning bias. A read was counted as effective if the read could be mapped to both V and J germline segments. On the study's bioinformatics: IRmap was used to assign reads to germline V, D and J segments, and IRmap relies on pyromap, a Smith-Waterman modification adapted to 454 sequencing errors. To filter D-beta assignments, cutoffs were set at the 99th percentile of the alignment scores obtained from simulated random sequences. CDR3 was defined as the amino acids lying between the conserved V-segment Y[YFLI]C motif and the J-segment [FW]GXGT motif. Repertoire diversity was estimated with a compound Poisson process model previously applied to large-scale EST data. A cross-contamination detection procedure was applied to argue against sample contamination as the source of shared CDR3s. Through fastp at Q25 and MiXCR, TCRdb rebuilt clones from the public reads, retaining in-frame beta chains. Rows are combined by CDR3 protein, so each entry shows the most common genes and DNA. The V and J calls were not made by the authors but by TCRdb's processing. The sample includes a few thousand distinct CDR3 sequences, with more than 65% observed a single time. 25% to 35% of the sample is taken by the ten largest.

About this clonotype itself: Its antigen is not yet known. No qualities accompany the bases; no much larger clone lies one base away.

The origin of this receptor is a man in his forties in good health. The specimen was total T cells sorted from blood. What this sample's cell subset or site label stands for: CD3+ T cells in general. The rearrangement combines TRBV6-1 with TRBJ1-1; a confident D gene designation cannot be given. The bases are TGTGCCAGCAGTGAAGTCGACAAGTTGAACACTGAAGCTTTCTTT. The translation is CASSEVDKLNTEAFF.